This is a list of T cell receptor beta chains from one sample in a study of blood T cell repertoires in COVID-19. Produced via immunoSEQ multiplex PCR; TCRdb's table is partial and in-frame only. The sample includes around 78,000 clones, approximately 84% seen only once; the top ten take about a tenth. Sequencing used peripheral blood. The receptors come from a man between 65 and 79 years old with active or convalescent COVID-19. The CDR3 runs from the conserved cysteine through the conserved F or W. Fields, in order: CDR3 protein, CDR3 DNA, V gene, clone size, J gene, D gene. D genes are given only for firm matches. Clone size is not always given. Where it is, it says once, few, many or a class for expanded clones.

CSVLTGTGYEQYF,TGCAGCGTTTTAACTGGGACAGGGTACGAGCAGTACTTC,TRBV29-1,.,TRBJ2-7,TRBD1
CSVSLGQGNQPQHF,TGCAGCGTCTCATTGGGACAGGGTAATCAGCCCCAGCATTTT,TRBV29-1,.,TRBJ1-5,TRBD1
CASDLGLAGGADTQYF,TGTGCCAGCGACCTTGGACTAGCGGGAGGGGCAGATACGCAGTATTTT,TRBV5-6,.,TRBJ2-3,TRBD2
CASKRDEGAVSPLHF,TGTGCCAGTAAAAGAGACGAGGGGGCGGTTTCACCCCTCCACTTT,TRBV19,.,TRBJ1-6,TRBD1
CASSRQGAGETQYF,TGTGCCAGCTCCAGACAGGGGGCTGGAGAGACCCAGTACTTC,TRBV2,.,TRBJ2-5,TRBD1
CASSADRGQNEQFF,TGTGCCAGCAGCGCGGACAGGGGGCAAAATGAGCAGTTCTTC,TRBV9,.,TRBJ2-1,TRBD1
CASSSQGLYGYTF,TGTGCCAGCAGTAGCCAGGGATTATACGGCTACACCTTC,TRBV2,.,TRBJ1-2,.
CASYRGYTEAFF,TGTGCCAGCTACAGGGGCTACACTGAAGCTTTCTTT,TRBV19,few,TRBJ1-1,TRBD1
CASSFRGEYSNQPQHF,TGTGCCAGCAGCTTCAGGGGGGAATATAGCAATCAGCCCCAGCATTTT,TRBV5-6,.,TRBJ1-5,TRBD1
CASSGSRAGIWVANEKLFF,TGTGCCAGCAGTGGATCTCGGGCAGGGATTTGGGTGGCTAATGAAAAACTGTTTTTT,TRBV6-4,.,TRBJ1-4,.